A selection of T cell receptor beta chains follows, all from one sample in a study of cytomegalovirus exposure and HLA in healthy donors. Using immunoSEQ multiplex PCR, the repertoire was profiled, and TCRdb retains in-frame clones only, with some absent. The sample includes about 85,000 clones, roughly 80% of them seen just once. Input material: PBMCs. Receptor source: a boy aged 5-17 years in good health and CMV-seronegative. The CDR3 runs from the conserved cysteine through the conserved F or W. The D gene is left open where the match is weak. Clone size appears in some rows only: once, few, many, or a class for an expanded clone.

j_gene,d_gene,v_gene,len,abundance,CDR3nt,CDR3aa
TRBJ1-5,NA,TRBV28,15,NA,TGTGCCAGCAGTTTTTATCTTGCGGGCAATCAGCCCCAGCATTTT,CASSFYLAGNQPQHF
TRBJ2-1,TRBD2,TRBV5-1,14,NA,TGCGCCAGCAGCGTCGGGACTAACTACAATGAGCAGTTCTTC,CASSVGTNYNEQFF
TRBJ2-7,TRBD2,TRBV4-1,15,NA,TGCGCCAGCAGCCAAGAAGGCGGGGGGGCCGATGAGCAGTACTTC,CASSQEGGGADEQYF
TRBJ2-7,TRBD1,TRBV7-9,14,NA,TGTGCCAGCAGCCCGCCGGGACAGGGCTACGAGCAGTACTTC,CASSPPGQGYEQYF
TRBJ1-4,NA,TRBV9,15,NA,TGTGCCAGCAGCGTAGGGGCGGAAGGGGGTTGGAAACTGTTTTTT,CASSVGAEGGWKLFF
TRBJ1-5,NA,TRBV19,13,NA,TGTGCCAGTACCCCAAATAGCAATCAGCCCCAGCATTTT,CASTPNSNQPQHF
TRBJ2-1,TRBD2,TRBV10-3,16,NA,TGTGCCATCAGCGGTGGGACTAGCGGGAGCTTCGATGAGCAGTTCTTC,CAISGGTSGSFDEQFF
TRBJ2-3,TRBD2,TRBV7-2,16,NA,TGTGCCAGCAGCTTGCGGGCTAGCGGGAGCACAGATACGCAGTATTTT,CASSLRASGSTDTQYF
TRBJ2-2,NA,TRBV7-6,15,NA,TGTGCCAGCAGGAGTATCCCTCAGAACACCGGGGAGCTGTTTTTT,CASRSIPQNTGELFF
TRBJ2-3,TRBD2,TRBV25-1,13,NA,TGTGCCAGCACTGGGGGGGTTGCAGATACGCAGTATTTT,CASTGGVADTQYF
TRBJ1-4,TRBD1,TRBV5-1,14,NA,TGCGCCAGCAGCCAACAGGGGTTTAATGAAAAACTGTTTTTT,CASSQQGFNEKLFF
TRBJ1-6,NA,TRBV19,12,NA,TGTGCCCCTAACGCAGGGAATTCACCCCTCCACTTT,CAPNAGNSPLHF
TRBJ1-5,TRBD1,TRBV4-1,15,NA,TGCGCCAGCAGCCAAGATAAGGGGGCGGTTCAGCCCCAGCATTTT,CASSQDKGAVQPQHF
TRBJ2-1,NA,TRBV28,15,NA,TGTGCCAGCAGTTTATCGGGTAGCTCCTACAATGAGCAGTTCTTC,CASSLSGSSYNEQFF
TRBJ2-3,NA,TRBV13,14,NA,TGTGCCAGCAGCTCGGACAACTACACAGATACGCAGTATTTT,CASSSDNYTDTQYF
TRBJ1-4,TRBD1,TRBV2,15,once,TGTGCCAGCCGCTACCACCGGACAGGGGTTGAAAAACTGTTTTTT,CASRYHRTGVEKLFF
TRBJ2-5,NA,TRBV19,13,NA,TGTGCCAGCTCGGCAGGGAACCAAGAGACCCAGTACTTC,CASSAGNQETQYF
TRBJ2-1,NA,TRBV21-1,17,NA,TGTGCCAGCAGCTTACGCTGGATGGCTAGCGGGAGTGGTGAGCAGTTCTTC,CASSLRWMASGSGEQFF
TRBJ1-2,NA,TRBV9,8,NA,TGTGCCAGCAGCGGTCAAACCTTC,CASSGQTF
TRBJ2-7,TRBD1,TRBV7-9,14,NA,TGTGCCAGCAGCCCCCGGGACAGGGCGTACGAGCAGTACTTC,CASSPRDRAYEQYF
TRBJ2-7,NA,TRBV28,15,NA,TGTGCCAGCAGTCCTCCGACAGGATCTACGATCGAGCAGTACTTC,CASSPPTGSTIEQYF
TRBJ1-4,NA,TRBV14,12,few,TGTGCCAGCAGCCACTTTAATGAAAAACTGTTTTTT,CASSHFNEKLFF